This T cell receptor (beta chain) was obtained from a study of cytomegalovirus exposure and HLA in healthy donors. Notes on the study in general: V- and J-gene trimming in TCR beta was tied to a missense DCLRE1C variant by an analysis performed later. Most TCR beta V segments were productive about 87% or about 30% of the time in an earlier analysis. TRBV6-2, TRBV6-3 and other indistinguishable V segments were excluded.

Each donor was nominally healthy when sampled (though unrecorded immune exposures were likely). PCR amplification relied on 60 Vbeta primers (plus 13 Jbeta primers). Here immunoSEQ multiplex PCR was the method, and the copy in TCRdb shows in-frame clones only, minus some. The table records some 130,000 clones, over 75% of them present only once. Trimming took 2 bases from V and 0 from J; bases not matched to a gene: 9. Germline CDR1 reads GTSNPN; CDR2 reads SVGIG (reference sequence). The CDR3 loop spans 16 amino acids. On this clone: What it binds is not known.

Source material: PBMCs. The V gene is TRBV30, the J gene TRBJ1-1; 7 nucleotides agree with TRBD1. The TCR comes from a young man in good health. The CDR3 nucleotides read TGTGCCTGGAGTTCCTCGTCCGGGACAGTGAACACTGAAGCTTTCTTT. Translation: CAWSSSSGTVNTEAFF.